This T cell receptor (beta chain) came from a study of shared clonotypes between healthy human individuals. Study-wide results and limits: Memory subsets generally showed smaller estimated richness than naive subsets did. When naive CD4 clonotypes were compared across a few donors, 4% to 5.5% were shared.

Produced via immunoSEQ multiplex PCR; TCRdb's table is partial and in-frame only. The sample records 2 million to 3 million clones, under 95% being singletons. Germline assignment: CDR1 MDHEN and CDR2 SYDVKM. Trimming shortened V by 8 bases and J by 6 bases, and 21 bases separated the two germline ends. This CDR3 is built from 15 residues. Each of the donors was a healthy adult who was HIV-negative and had not had a recent acute infection or vaccination. Worth noting for this clone: Its antigen is unidentified.

The clonotype comes from a young man in good health. Some clones in this sample may be carry-over from other donors' samples. The chain uses TRBV28 and TRBJ2-3; D ambiguous. Sequenced input: naive CD4+ T cells from PBMCs. Subset described: CD45RA+ positively selected. CDR3 protein: CASPCRRVRRDTQYF. The DNA for the CDR3 is TGTGCCAGCCCCTGCCGCCGCGTCCGTCGGGATACGCAGTATTTT.